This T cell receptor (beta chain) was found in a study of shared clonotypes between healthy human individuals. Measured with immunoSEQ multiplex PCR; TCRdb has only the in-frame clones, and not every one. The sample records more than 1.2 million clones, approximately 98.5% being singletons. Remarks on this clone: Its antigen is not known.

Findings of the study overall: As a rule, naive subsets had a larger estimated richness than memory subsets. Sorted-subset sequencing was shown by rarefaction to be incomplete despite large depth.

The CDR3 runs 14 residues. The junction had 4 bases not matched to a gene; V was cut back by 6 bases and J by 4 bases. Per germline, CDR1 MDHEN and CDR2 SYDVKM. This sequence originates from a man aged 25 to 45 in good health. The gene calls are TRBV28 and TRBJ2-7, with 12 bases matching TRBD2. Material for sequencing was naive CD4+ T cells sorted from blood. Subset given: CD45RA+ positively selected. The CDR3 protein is CASSRTSGNYEQYF. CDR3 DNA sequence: TGTGCCAGCAGCCGGACTAGCGGGAATTACGAGCAGTACTTC.